Shown below are 2 T cell receptor beta chains from a single sample sequenced in a study of T cell responses to AZD1222 COVID-19 vaccine (dated by TCRdb to about 2021). According to the study, the label for this sample's time point signals: baseline before first vaccination. In light of the paper, this sample's treatment or condition label describes: meningococcal conjugate vaccine given as trial control. The library was produced with the immunoSEQ multiplex PCR assay. TCRdb stores this immuneACCESS table with in-frame sequences only. Part of the clones is absent; in the studies checked, under half of the shortfall reflects unresolved V genes, and no reason is known for the rest. The sample yields 55,000 to 75,000 clones; 79% were counted once. The ten largest clones represent over 20% of the sample. This sample comprised peripheral blood, obtained on day 0 of MenACWY control vaccination. Receptors were obtained from an adult in good health.

This clone has a single count. The chain joins TRBV7-2 to TRBJ1-1; D unresolved. V was shortened by 1 base and J by 5 bases, with 11 bases between the two germline ends. The germline V gene has CDR1 SGHTA and CDR2 FQGNSA. The CDR3 loop spans 14 amino acids. The CDR3 is CASSLGPWGTEAFF. DNA for the CDR3: TGTGCCAGCAGCTTAGGTCCATGGGGAACTGAAGCTTTCTTT.

The V call is TRBV7-2, the J call TRBJ1-2; tentatively, D is TRBD1 (5 bases). This CDR3 contains 13 residues. The V end was cut by 3 bases, the J end by 0 bases, with 5 bases between. Germline loops: CDR1 SGHTA, CDR2 FQGNSA. CDR3 in DNA: TGTGCCAGCAGCTTGACAGCTAACTATGGCTACACCTTC. Protein product: CASSLTANYGYTF.